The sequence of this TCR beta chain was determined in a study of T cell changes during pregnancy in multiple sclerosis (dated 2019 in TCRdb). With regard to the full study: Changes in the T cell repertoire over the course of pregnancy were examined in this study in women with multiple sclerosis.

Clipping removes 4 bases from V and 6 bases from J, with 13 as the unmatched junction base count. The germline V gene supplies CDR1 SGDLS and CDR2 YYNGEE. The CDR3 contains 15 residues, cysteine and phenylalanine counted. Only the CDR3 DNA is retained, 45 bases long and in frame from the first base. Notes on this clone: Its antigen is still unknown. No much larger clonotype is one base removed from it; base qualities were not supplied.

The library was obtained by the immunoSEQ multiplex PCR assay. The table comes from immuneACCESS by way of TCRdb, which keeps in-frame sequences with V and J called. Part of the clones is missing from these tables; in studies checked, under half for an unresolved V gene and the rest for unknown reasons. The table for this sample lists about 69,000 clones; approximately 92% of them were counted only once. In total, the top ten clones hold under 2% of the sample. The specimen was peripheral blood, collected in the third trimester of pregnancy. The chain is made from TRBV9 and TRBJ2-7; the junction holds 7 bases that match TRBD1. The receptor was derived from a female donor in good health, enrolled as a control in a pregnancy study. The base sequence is TGTGCCAGCAGCCTCCGACAGGGTGCCTCTAGCGAGCAGTACTTC. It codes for CASSLRQGASSEQYF.